Below are 25 T cell receptor beta chains sequenced from a single sample in a study of blood T cell repertoires in COVID-19. Produced via immunoSEQ multiplex PCR; TCRdb's table is partial and in-frame only. The profile shows about 250,000 clones, over 75% of them singletons. Sequenced sample: PBMCs or T cells enriched from blood (not recorded which). The receptor source for this set is a man aged 35 to 55 who had recovered from COVID-19.

The chain employs TRBV6-6 and TRBJ2-3, with TRBD2 identical over 11 bases. Trimming took 4 bases from V and 3 from J; bases not matched to a gene: 6. This CDR3 contains 16 residues. Germline V gene data show CDR1 as MNHNY and CDR2 as SVGAGI (reference sequence). The CDR3 spells CASSWVSSGRTDTQYF. For the CDR3, the DNA is TGTGCCAGCAGTTGGGTTTCTAGCGGGAGGACAGATACGCAGTATTTT.

This clone was counted a single time. V usage is TRBV27 and J usage is TRBJ2-1; D uncertain. V shed 7 bases and J shed 3 bases, with 13 bases lying between them. The length of the CDR3 is 14 residues. Germline V gene sequence: CDR1 MNHEY, CDR2 SMNVEV (reference sequence). The CDR3 region is CASNRASSYNEQFF. CDR3 bases: TGTGCCAGCAATAGAGCCTCGAGCTACAATGAGCAGTTCTTC.

This clone was counted between two and nine times. The rearrangement links TRBV7-2 to TRBJ2-7; D possibly corresponds to TRBD2 (6 bases). The V and J ends lost 1 base and 2 bases respectively, with 9 bases between them. The germline V gene has CDR1 SGHTA and CDR2 FQGNSA. CDR3 length equals 14 residues. The CDR3 DNA is TGTGCCAGCAGCTTAGAACGGGGGACCTACGAGCAGTACTTC. This encodes CASSLERGTYEQYF.

V usage is TRBV30 and J usage is TRBJ2-1, with D maybe TRBD2 (7 bases). The CDR3 loop spans 14 amino acids. CDR1 GTSNPN and CDR2 SVGIG come from the germline V gene (reference sequence). Trimming removed 7 bases at V and 3 bases at J, with 16 bases between. The CDR3 protein is CAYRGLAVYNEQFF. The DNA for the CDR3 is TGTGCCTACCGGGGGCTAGCGGTCTACAATGAGCAGTTCTTC.

This chain joins TRBV10-3 and TRBJ2-7; D possibly corresponds to TRBD2 (7 bases). The germline V gene has CDR1 ENHRY and CDR2 SYGVKD. The germline V and J ends were trimmed by 5 bases and 2 bases, with 19 bases remaining between them. This CDR3 contains 16 residues. The CDR3 loop reads CAISNPGGPKTYEQYF. CDR3 DNA: TGTGCCATCAGTAACCCGGGGGGCCCTAAGACCTACGAGCAGTACTTC.

This clone was counted between two and nine times. The rearrangement links TRBV27 to TRBJ2-7, with a tentative D call TRBD1 (6 bases). The CDR3 has 14 amino acids. V lost 1 base and J lost 4, with 11 bases in between. Per the germline V gene, CDR1 is MNHEY and CDR2 is SMNVEV (reference sequence). The CDR3 loop is CASSLYTGQYEQYF. CDR3 in DNA: TGTGCCAGCAGTTTATATACAGGGCAGTACGAGCAGTACTTC.

V gene TRBV27 combines with J gene TRBJ2-1; TRBD2 agrees at 10 bases. CDR3 length equals 14 residues. Germline V gene lookup returns CDR1 MNHEY and CDR2 SMNVEV (reference sequence). Germline trimming cut 6 bases from V and 13 bases from J; bases unmatched to any gene: 12. CDR3 sequence (DNA): TGTGCCAGCAGCACCCGGACTAGCGGTCCTTTACAGTTCTTC. This translates into CASSTRTSGPLQFF.

The rearrangement joins TRBV30 to TRBJ1-2; weak D call: TRBD1 (5 bases). CDR1 is GTSNPN and CDR2 is SVGIG in the germline V gene (reference sequence). This CDR3 is 14 amino acids long. Deletions cut 2 bases from V and 3 bases from J, with 13 bases between. This CDR3 is CAWSPDRDYYGYTF. CDR3 sequence (DNA): TGTGCCTGGAGTCCGGACCGGGACTACTATGGCTACACCTTC.

This chain links TRBV9 with TRBJ2-5, with D perhaps matching TRBD1 (6 bases). Germline loops: CDR1 SGDLS, CDR2 YYNGEE. The CDR3 is 15 residues long. The germline V and J ends were trimmed by 0 bases and 2 bases, with 11 bases remaining between them. CDR3: CASSVGPRGQETQYF. In DNA form, the CDR3 reads TGTGCCAGCAGCGTAGGGCCGAGGGGGCAAGAGACCCAGTACTTC.

The chain links TRBV9 to TRBJ1-2; 9 bases agree with TRBD1. Trimming at V came to 3 bases and at J to 6 bases, leaving 9 bases not matched to a gene. The CDR3 runs 15 residues. Germline V gene lookup returns CDR1 SGDLS and CDR2 YYNGEE. CDR3 sequence: CASSAPTGGRNGYTF. DNA of the CDR3: TGTGCCAGCAGCGCCCCGACAGGGGGAAGGAATGGCTACACCTTC.

This clone was recorded a few times. The chain couples TRBV6-4 to TRBJ2-1; TRBD2 agrees at 9 bases. The CDR3 has 14 amino acids. Germline V CDR1 and CDR2: MRHNA, SNTAGT. The junction had 2 bases not matched to a gene; V was cut back by 3 bases and J by 5 bases. The CDR3 spells CASSELAGNNEQFF. The CDR3 DNA reads TGTGCCAGCAGTGAGCTAGCGGGAAACAATGAGCAGTTCTTC.

The chain employs TRBV18 and TRBJ2-2, with no clear D. V gave up 3 bases and J gave up 3 bases, with 8 bases separating them. CDR1 is KGHSH, CDR2 LQKENI, per germline. The CDR3 runs to 14 residues. This CDR3 is CASSPPRDTGELFF. The CDR3 bases are TGTGCCAGCTCACCCCCTCGAGACACCGGGGAGCTGTTTTTT.

This chain uses TRBV11-1 with TRBJ2-2; 8 positions agree with TRBD2. Germline loops: CDR1 SGHAT, CDR2 FQDESV (reference sequence). This CDR3 has 16 residues. Trimming took 2 bases from V and 7 from J; bases not matched to a gene: 9. The DNA for the CDR3 is TGTGCCAGCAGCTTATCCCCCGGGGGGGCCCTCGGGGAGCTGTTTTTT. Translating it yields CASSLSPGGALGELFF.

The genes are TRBV19 and TRBJ2-5; D possibly corresponds to TRBD1 (6 bases). Germline V gene sequence: CDR1 LNHDA, CDR2 SQIVND (reference sequence). V lost 5 bases and J lost 0, with 13 bases in between. CDR3 size: 15 residues. The DNA for the CDR3 is TGTGCCAGTAGTCCCGGGACAACGTACCAAGAGACCCAGTACTTC. It translates to CASSPGTTYQETQYF.

The chain recombines TRBV4-3 with TRBJ2-7, with TRBD1 matching over 10 bases. The trim removed 2 bases at V and 5 bases at J, leaving 6 bases unmatched. CDR3 length equals 15 residues. Germline V gives CDR1 LGHNA, CDR2 YSLEER. DNA for the CDR3: TGCGCCAGCAGCCAAAGCCGGGACAGGGGTGACGAGCAGTACTTC. Its protein product is CASSQSRDRGDEQYF.

The J gene is TRBJ1-2, the V gene TRBV19; D possibly corresponds to TRBD1 (6 bases). The CDR3 is 16 amino acids. Trimming cost V 5 bases and J 4 bases, with 20 bases left between them. Germline CDR1 is LNHDA and CDR2 is SQIVND (reference sequence). The CDR3 DNA reads as TGTGCCAGTAGTTTCAACAGGGAGTGGGTGAGCTATGGCTACACCTTC. Its translation: CASSFNREWVSYGYTF.

The V call is TRBV5-1, the J call TRBJ2-7; 9 bases match TRBD2. The CDR3 runs 15 residues. V was pared by 2 bases and J by 5 bases, with 8 bases of the junction left unmatched. Looked up from germline, CDR1 is SGHRS and CDR2 is YFSETQ. The CDR3 loop reads CASSLSGRPLDEQYF. CDR3 in DNA: TGCGCCAGCAGCTTAAGCGGGAGGCCCCTCGACGAGCAGTACTTC.

The V gene is TRBV9, the J gene TRBJ2-7; D is perhaps TRBD1 (5 bases). CDR3 length equals 14 residues. Germline CDR1 reads SGDLS; CDR2 reads YYNGEE. V gave up 0 bases and J gave up 4 bases, with 11 bases separating them. The CDR3: CASSVEGQGYEQYF. The DNA of the CDR3 is TGTGCCAGCAGCGTAGAGGGTCAGGGTTACGAGCAGTACTTC.

The chain has TRBV6-5 and TRBJ1-1; no clear D gene. The ends were cut back, 6 bases at V and 5 bases at J, with 13 bases in the middle. Per the germline V gene, CDR1 is MNHEY and CDR2 is SVGAGI. The CDR3 sequence is 13 residues long. CDR3 bases: TGTGCCAGCAGCCCCCGGATAGCAACTGAAGCTTTCTTT. It translates to CASSPRIATEAFF.

V and J are TRBV28 and TRBJ1-6, with 7 nucleotides matching TRBD1. The CDR3 covers 13 residues. CDR1 MDHEN and CDR2 SYDVKM come from the germline V gene. With V trimmed by 5 bases and J by 9 bases, 4 bases remained unmatched. The CDR3 is CASSPGQVSPLHF. The CDR3 nucleotides are TGTGCCAGCAGTCCCGGACAGGTTTCACCCCTCCACTTT.

The genes are TRBV12-3 or TRBV12-4 and TRBJ1-2; possibly TRBD1 for D (6 bases). V was trimmed by 3 bases and J by 8 bases, leaving 13 bases between them. This CDR3 comprises 13 residues. CDR3 loop: CASSLLGGQGYTF. The CDR3 DNA sequence: TGTGCCAGCAGTTTGCTCGGGGGGCAGGGCTACACCTTC.

J is TRBJ2-1 and V is TRBV19; D is uncertain. CDR1 and CDR2 (germline): LNHDA, SQIVND (reference sequence). The CDR3 spans 16 residues. The V end lost 1 base, the J end lost 0 bases, and 10 bases lay between the germline ends. DNA for the CDR3: TGTGCCAGTAGTATAGTTGGCCAAAGCTCCTACAATGAGCAGTTCTTC. This codes for CASSIVGQSSYNEQFF.

This chain links TRBV30 with TRBJ1-1; D ambiguous. The germline V and J ends were trimmed by 0 bases and 0 bases, with 5 bases remaining between them. This CDR3 comprises 13 residues. Germline V lookup: CDR1 GTSNPN, CDR2 SVGIG (reference sequence). DNA for the CDR3: TGTGCCTGGAGTGTCCAGATGAACACTGAAGCTTTCTTT. Amino acids: CAWSVQMNTEAFF.

This chain links TRBV9 with TRBJ2-2, with TRBD1 as a possible D gene (6 bases). Germline lookup yields CDR1 SGDLS and CDR2 YYNGEE. Deletions cut 3 bases from V and 3 bases from J, with 9 bases between. CDR3 length: 14 residues. The CDR3 loop reads CASSDAGDTGELFF. The CDR3 bases are TGTGCCAGCAGCGATGCAGGGGACACCGGGGAGCTGTTTTTT.

This clone occurred a few times. V gene TRBV9 combines with J gene TRBJ2-3, with 8 nucleotides matching TRBD2. The J segment lost 5 bases and the V segment lost 4 bases, leaving 12 bases of the junction unmatched. CDR1 and CDR2 (germline): SGDLS, YYNGEE. This CDR3 has 16 amino acids. CDR3 sequence reads: CASSLRTSQLGDTQYF. CDR3 nucleotides: TGTGCCAGCAGCTTACGGACTAGCCAGCTCGGAGATACGCAGTATTTT.